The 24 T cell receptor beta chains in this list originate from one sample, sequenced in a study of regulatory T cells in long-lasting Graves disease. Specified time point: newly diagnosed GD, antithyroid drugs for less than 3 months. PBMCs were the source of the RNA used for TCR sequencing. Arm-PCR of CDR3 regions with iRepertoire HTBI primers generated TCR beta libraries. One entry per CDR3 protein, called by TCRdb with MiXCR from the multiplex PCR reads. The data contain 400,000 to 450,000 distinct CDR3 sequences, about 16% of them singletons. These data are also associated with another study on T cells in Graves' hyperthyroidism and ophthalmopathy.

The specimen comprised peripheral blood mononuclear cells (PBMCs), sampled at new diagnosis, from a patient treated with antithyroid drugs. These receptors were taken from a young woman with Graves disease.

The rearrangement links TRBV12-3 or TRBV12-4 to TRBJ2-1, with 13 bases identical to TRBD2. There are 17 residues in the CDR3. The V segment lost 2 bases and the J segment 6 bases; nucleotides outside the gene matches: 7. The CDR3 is CASSLSGLAGAFNEQFF. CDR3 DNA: TGTGCCAGCAGTTTATCAGGACTAGCGGGAGCGTTCAATGAGCAGTTCTTC.

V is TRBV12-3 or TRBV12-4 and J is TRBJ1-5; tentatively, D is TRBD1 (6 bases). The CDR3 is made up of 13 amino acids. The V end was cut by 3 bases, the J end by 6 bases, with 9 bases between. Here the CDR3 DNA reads TGTGCCAGCAGTTTCAGCAGGGGTCAGCCCCAGCATTTT. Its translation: CASSFSRGQPQHF.

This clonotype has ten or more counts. The CDR3 region has the DNA TGTGCCAGCAGCCAAGAATGGGGGGGGACATACTACGAGCAGTACTTC. Its protein product is CASSQEWGGTYYEQYF. The chain employs TRBV3-1 and TRBJ2-7, with D tentatively TRBD2 (7 bases). Trimming cost V 0 bases and J 3 bases, with 15 bases left between them. The CDR3 runs 16 residues. Germline V gene data show CDR1 as LGHDT and CDR2 as YNNKEL (reference sequence).

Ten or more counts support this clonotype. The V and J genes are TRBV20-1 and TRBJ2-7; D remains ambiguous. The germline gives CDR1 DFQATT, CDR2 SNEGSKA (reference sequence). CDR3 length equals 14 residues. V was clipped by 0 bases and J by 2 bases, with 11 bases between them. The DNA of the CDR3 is TGCAGTGCTAGAGATTACCCGGCCACCTACGAGCAGTACTTC. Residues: CSARDYPATYEQYF.

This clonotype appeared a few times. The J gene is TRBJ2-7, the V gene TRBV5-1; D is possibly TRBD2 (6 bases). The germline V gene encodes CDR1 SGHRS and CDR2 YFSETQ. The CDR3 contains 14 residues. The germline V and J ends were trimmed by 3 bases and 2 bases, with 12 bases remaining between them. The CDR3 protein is CASSWGDGTYEQYF. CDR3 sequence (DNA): TGCGCCAGCAGCTGGGGGGACGGAACCTACGAGCAGTACTTC.

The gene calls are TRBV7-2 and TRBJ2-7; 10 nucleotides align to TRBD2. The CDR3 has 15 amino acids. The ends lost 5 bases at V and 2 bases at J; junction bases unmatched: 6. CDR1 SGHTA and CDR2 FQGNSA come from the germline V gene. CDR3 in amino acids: CASSPGTSVTYEQYF. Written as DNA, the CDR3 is TGTGCCAGCAGCCCTGGGACTAGCGTAACCTACGAGCAGTACTTC.

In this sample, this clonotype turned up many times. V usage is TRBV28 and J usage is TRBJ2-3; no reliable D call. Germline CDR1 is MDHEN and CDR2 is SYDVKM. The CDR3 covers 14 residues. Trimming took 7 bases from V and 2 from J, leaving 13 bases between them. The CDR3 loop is CASKLSPPTDTQYF. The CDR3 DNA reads TGTGCCAGCAAGTTGTCCCCCCCCACAGATACGCAGTATTTT. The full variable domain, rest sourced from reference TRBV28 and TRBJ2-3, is DVKVTQSSRYLVKRTGEKVFLECVQDMDHENMFWYRQDPGLGLRLIYFSYDVKMKEKGDIPEGYSVSREKKERFSLILESASTNQTSMYLCASKLSPPTDTQYFGPGTRLTVL.

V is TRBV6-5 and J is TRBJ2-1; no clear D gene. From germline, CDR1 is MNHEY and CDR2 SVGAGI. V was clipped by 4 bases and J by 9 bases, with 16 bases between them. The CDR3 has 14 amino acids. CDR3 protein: CASSSSSFIGEQFF. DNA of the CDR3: TGTGCCAGCAGTTCTAGTAGCTTCATCGGTGAGCAGTTCTTC.

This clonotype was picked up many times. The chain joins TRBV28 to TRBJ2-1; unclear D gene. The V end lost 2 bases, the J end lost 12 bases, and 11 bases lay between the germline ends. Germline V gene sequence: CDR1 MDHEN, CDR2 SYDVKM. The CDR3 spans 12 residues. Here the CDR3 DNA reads TGTGCCAGCAGTTTACTCTCTTCCCGGCAGTTCTTC. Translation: CASSLLSSRQFF.

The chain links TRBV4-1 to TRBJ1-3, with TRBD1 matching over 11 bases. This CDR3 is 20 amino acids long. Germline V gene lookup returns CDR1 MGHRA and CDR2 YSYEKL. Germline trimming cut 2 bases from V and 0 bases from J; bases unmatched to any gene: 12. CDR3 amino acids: CASSQFGRTGGLISGNTIYF. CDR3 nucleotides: TGCGCCAGCAGCCAATTCGGAAGGACAGGGGGCTTAATCTCTGGAAACACCATATATTTT.

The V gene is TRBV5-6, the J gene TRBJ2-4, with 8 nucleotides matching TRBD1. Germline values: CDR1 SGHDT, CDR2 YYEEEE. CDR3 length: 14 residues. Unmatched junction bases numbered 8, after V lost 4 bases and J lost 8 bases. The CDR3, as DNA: TGTGCCAGCAGCAGCCGACAGGGGAGCGACATTCAGTACTTC. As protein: CASSSRQGSDIQYF.

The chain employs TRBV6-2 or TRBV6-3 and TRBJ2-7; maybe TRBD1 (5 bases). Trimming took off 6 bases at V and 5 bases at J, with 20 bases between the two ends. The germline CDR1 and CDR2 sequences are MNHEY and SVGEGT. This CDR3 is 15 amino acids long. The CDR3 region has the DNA TGTGCCAGCAGCGTTGGGCTTCTTAGGGGCCACGAGCAGTACTTC. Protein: CASSVGLLRGHEQYF.

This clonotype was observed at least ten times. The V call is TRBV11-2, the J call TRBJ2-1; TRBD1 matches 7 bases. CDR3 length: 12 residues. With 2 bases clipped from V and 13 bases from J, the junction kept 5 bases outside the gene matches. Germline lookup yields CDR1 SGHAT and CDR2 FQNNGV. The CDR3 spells CASSLFWDSQFF. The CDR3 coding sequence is TGTGCCAGCAGCTTATTTTGGGACAGTCAGTTCTTC.

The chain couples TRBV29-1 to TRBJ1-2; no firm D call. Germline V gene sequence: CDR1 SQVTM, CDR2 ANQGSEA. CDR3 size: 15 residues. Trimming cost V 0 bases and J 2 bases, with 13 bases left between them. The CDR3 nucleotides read TGCAGCGTTGAAGATGCACCTTACGGGAACTATGGCTACACCTTC. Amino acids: CSVEDAPYGNYGYTF.

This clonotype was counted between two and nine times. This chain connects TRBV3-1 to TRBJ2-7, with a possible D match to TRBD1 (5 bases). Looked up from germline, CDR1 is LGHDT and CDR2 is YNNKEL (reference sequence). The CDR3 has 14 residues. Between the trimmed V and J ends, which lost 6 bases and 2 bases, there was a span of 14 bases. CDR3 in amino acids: CASRIDSFAYEQYF. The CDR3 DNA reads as TGTGCCAGCAGAATCGACAGTTTCGCCTACGAGCAGTACTTC.

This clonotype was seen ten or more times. Written as DNA, the CDR3 is TGTGCCAGCAGTTTATCTACTAGCGGGAGGGGAACGCAGTATTTT. This translates into CASSLSTSGRGTQYF. The chain has TRBV28 and TRBJ2-3; 13 nucleotides align to TRBD2. Trimming took 1 base from V and 9 from J; bases not matched to a gene: 4. The length of the CDR3 is 15 residues. CDR1 MDHEN and CDR2 SYDVKM come from the germline V gene.

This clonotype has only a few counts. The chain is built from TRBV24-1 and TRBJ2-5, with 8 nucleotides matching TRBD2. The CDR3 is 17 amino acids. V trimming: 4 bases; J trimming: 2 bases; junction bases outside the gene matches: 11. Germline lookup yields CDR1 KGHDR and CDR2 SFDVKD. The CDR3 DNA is TGTGCCACCAGTGACTCCGGCGGGAGGAGCCTGCAAGAGACCCAGTACTTC. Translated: CATSDSGGRSLQETQYF.

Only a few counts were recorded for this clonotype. CDR3 protein: CASSVVEDTQYF. CDR3 bases: TGTGCCAGCAGCGTAGTTGAAGATACGCAGTATTTT. The chain uses TRBV9 and TRBJ2-3; D ambiguous. The CDR3 totals 12 residues. Germline V gives CDR1 SGDLS, CDR2 YYNGEE. Trimming pared 0 bases from V and 5 bases from J, leaving 4 bases between.

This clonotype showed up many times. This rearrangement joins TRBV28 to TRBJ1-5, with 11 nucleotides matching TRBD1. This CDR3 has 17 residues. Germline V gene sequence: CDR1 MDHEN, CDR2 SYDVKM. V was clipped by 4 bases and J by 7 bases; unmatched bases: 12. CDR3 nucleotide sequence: TGTGCCAGCAGTTGGGGGACAGGGGGGACTTTTTGGCAGCCCCAGCATTTT. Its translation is CASSWGTGGTFWQPQHF. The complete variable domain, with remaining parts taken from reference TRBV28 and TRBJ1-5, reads DVKVTQSSRYLVKRTGEKVFLECVQDMDHENMFWYRQDPGLGLRLIYFSYDVKMKEKGDIPEGYSVSREKKERFSLILESASTNQTSMYLCASSWGTGGTFWQPQHFGDGTRLSIL.

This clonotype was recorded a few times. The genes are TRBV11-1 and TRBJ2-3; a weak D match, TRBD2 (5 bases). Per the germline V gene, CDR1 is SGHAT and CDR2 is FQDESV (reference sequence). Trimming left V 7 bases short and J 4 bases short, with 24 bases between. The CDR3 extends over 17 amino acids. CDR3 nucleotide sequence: TGTGCCAGCACCGTGACTGGGCCGCTGAGGAGGCCAGATACGCAGTATTTT. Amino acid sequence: CASTVTGPLRRPDTQYF.

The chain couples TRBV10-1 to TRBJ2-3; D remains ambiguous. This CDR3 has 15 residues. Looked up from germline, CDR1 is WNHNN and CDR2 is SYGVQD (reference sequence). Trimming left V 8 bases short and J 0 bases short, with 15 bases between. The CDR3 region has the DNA TGCGCCAGCGATAAGGCCAACCATAGCACAGATACGCAGTATTTT. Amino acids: CASDKANHSTDTQYF.

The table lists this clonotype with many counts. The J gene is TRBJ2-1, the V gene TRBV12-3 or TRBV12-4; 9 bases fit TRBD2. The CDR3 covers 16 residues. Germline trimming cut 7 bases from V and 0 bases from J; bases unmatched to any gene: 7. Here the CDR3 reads CASTLTSGSSYNEQFF. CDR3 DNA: TGTGCCAGCACCTTGACTAGCGGAAGCTCCTACAATGAGCAGTTCTTC.

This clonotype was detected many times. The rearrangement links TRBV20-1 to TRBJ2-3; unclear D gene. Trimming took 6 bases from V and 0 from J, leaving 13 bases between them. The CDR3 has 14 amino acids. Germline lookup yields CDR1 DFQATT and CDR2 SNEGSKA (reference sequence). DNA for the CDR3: TGCAGTGCGCCCTCCGCGGCTAGCACAGATACGCAGTATTTT. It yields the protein CSAPSAASTDTQYF.

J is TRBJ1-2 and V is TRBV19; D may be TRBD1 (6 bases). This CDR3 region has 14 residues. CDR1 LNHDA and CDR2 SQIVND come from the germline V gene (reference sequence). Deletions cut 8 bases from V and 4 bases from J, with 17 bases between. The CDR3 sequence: CASERGGTPYGYTF. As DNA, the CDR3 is TGTGCCAGTGAACGTGGAGGGACACCCTATGGCTACACCTTC. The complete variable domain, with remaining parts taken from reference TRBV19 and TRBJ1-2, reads DGGITQSPKYLFRKEGQNVTLSCEQNLNHDAMYWYRQDPGQGLRLIYYSQIVNDFQKGDIAEGYSVSREKKESFPLTVTSAQKNPTAFYLCASERGGTPYGYTFGSGTRLTVV.